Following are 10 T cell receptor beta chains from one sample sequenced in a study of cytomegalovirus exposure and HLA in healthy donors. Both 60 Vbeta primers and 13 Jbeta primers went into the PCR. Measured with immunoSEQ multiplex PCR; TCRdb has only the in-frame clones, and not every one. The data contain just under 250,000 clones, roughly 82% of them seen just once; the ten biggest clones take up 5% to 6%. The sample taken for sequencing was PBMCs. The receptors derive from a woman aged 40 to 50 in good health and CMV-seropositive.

The CDR3 is CASSQGTGPGEQFF. CDR3 nucleotides: TGTGCCAGCAGCCAGGGGACAGGGCCCGGGGAGCAGTTCTTC. The rearrangement joins TRBV4-2 to TRBJ2-1; 9 bases map to TRBD1. The germline gives CDR1 LGHNA, CDR2 YNFKEQ. V gave up 3 bases and J gave up 10 bases; unmatched junction bases: 7. The CDR3 covers 14 residues.

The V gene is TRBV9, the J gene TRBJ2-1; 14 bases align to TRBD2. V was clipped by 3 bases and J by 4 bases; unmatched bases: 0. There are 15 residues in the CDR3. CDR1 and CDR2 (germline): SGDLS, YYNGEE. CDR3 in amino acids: CASSGTSGRYNEQFF. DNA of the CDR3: TGTGCCAGCAGCGGGACTAGCGGGAGGTACAATGAGCAGTTCTTC.

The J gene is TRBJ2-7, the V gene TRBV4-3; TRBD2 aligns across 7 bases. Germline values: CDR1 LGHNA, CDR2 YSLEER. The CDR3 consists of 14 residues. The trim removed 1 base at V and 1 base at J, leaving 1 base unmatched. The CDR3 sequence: CASSQGTSSYEQYF. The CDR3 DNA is TGCGCCAGCAGCCAAGGGACTAGTTCCTACGAGCAGTACTTC.

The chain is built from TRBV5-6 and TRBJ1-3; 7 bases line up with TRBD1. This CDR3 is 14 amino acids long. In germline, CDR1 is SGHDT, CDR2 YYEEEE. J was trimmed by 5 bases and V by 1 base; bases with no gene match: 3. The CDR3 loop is CASSLTGVRNTIYF. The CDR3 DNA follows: TGTGCCAGCAGCTTGACAGGGGTGCGAAACACCATATATTTT.

The CDR3 region has the DNA TGTGCCAGCAGCTTTTTGGGAGGTTCCGAGCAGTACTTC. Amino acid sequence: CASSFLGGSEQYF. The rearrangement links TRBV9 to TRBJ2-7; the D gene is possibly TRBD2 (6 bases). The CDR3 length is 13 residues. Germline V gives CDR1 SGDLS, CDR2 YYNGEE. The V end was cut by 4 bases, the J end by 6 bases, with 14 bases between.

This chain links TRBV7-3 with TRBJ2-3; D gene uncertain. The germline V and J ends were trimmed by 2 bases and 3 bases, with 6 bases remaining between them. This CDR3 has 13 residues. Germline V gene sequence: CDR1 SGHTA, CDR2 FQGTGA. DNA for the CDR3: TGTGCCAGCAGCTTATTTAGTACAGATACGCAGTATTTT. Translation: CASSLFSTDTQYF.

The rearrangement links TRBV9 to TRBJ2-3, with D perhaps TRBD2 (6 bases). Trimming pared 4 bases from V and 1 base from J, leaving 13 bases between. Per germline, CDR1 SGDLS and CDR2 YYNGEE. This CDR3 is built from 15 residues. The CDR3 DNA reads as TGTGCCAGCAGCCCCTACGGGGGAGGCACAGATACGCAGTATTTT. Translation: CASSPYGGGTDTQYF.

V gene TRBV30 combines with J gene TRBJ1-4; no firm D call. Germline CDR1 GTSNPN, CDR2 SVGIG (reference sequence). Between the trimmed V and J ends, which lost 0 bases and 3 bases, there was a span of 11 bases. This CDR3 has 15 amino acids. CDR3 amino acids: CAWSVGAGSNEKLFF. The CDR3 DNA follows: TGTGCCTGGAGTGTAGGCGCAGGTTCTAATGAAAAACTGTTTTTT.

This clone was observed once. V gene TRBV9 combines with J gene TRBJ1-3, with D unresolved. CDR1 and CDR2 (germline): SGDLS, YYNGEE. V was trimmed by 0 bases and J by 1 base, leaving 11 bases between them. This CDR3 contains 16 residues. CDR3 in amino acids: CASSVGPSGSGNTIYF. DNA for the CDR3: TGTGCCAGCAGCGTAGGTCCGAGCGGGTCTGGAAACACCATATATTTT.

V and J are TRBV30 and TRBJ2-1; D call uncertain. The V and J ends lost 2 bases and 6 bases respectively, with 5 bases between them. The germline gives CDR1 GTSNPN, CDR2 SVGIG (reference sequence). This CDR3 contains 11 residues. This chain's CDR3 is CAWSSINEQFF. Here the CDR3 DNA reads TGTGCCTGGAGTAGCATCAATGAGCAGTTCTTC.